This T cell receptor (beta chain) was profiled in a study of blood T cell repertoires in COVID-19. This CDR3 contains 15 residues. V lost 0 bases and J lost 6; bases outside the gene matches: 7. The V gene's germline CDR1 is LNHDA and CDR2 SQIVND (reference sequence). The method was immunoSEQ multiplex PCR; TCRdb's version includes in-frame clones alone and lacks a portion of them. The repertoire holds under 200,000 clones, with 90% as singletons. The source material was peripheral blood. The TCR sequence derives from a man aged 50 or older with acute or convalescent COVID-19. This chain connects TRBV19 to TRBJ1-2; 7 nucleotides line up with TRBD1. The CDR3 is CASSIDGGQPHGYTF. CDR3 in DNA: TGTGCCAGTAGTATAGATGGGGGACAGCCCCATGGCTACACCTTC.